The rows below give T cell receptor beta chains drawn from one sample of a study of T cell clonotyping in hematopoietic cell transplantation. Measured with immunoSEQ multiplex PCR; TCRdb has only the in-frame clones, and not every one. Among about 80,000 clones listed, almost 97% were seen once. Sequences were derived from peripheral blood mononuclear cells, sampled before stem cell transplant. Source of these receptors: a woman in her 50s with acute myeloid leukemia. Some clones in this sample may be carry-over from other donors' samples. Both conserved end residues are part of each CDR3. The D gene is left open where the match is weak.

>TRBJ1-3|TRBV29-1|NA
CSVEVGGAGNTIYF
TGCAGCGTTGAAGTGGGCGGCGCTGGAAACACCATATATTTT
>TRBJ2-1|TRBV28|TRBD2
CASSLWSSGGDYNEQFF
TGTGCCAGCAGTTTATGGTCCAGCGGGGGGGATTACAATGAGCAGTTCTTC
>TRBJ2-2|TRBV5-1|TRBD1
CASSLRTGDTGELFF
TGCGCCAGCAGCTTGCGGACAGGGGATACCGGGGAGCTGTTTTTT
>TRBJ2-1|TRBV7-2|TRBD2
CASSLEAGGPYNEQFF
TGTGCCAGCAGCTTAGAAGCGGGAGGGCCATACAATGAGCAGTTCTTC
>TRBJ1-2|TRBV28|NA
CATDSLYGYTF
TGTGCCACGGACAGCCTCTATGGCTACACCTTC
>TRBJ2-3|TRBV7-2|TRBD2
CASSRLAGGLADTQYF
TGTGCCAGCAGCCGTCTAGCGGGAGGGTTGGCAGATACGCAGTATTTT
>TRBJ1-2|TRBV10-3|TRBD1
CATGLGQPLSYGYTF
TGTGCCACGGGCTTGGGACAGCCCTTAAGCTATGGCTACACCTTC
>TRBJ2-1|TRBV6-1|NA
CASSQENQENEQFF
TGTGCCAGCAGTCAGGAGAATCAGGAAAATGAGCAGTTCTTC
>TRBJ2-3|TRBV5-1|NA
CASSSLGGRPTDTQYF
TGCGCCAGCAGCTCACTTGGAGGGCGCCCCACAGATACGCAGTATTTT
>TRBJ2-2|TRBV29-1|NA
CSGGRGPNTGELFF
TGCAGCGGGGGGAGAGGGCCGAACACCGGGGAGCTGTTTTTT